The subject of this entry is one T cell receptor beta chain. The sample is drawn from a study of blood T cell repertoires in COVID-19. Whole-study context: T cells, B-cell-depleted T cells, or PBMCs supplied cDNA or gDNA.

V was clipped by 3 bases and J by 1 base; unmatched bases: 5. The length of the CDR3 is 15 residues. Germline CDR1 reads LNHDA; CDR2 reads SQIVND (reference sequence). TCRdb keeps only in-frame clones here, not all; method: immunoSEQ multiplex PCR. The sample has hundreds of thousands of clones; around 85% are singletons. Sequencing used peripheral blood. V and J are TRBV19 and TRBJ1-1; 7 bases are a match to TRBD1. The sequence came from a woman between 18 and 30 years old with acute or convalescent COVID-19. The CDR3 protein is CASSIGPGGNTEAFF. The CDR3 DNA reads as TGTGCCAGTAGTATCGGTCCAGGGGGGAACACTGAAGCTTTCTTT.